A selection of T cell receptor beta chains follows, all from one sample in a study of neurological immune-mediated disorders. MiXCR was run by TCRdb on the 5' RACE reads, yielding one entry per CDR3 protein. The table shows 46,000 or so distinct CDR3 sequences, with about a tenth occurring only once. Sequencing used PBMCs. The receptors come from a woman between 40 and 55 years old with HTLV-1-associated myelopathy (HAM/TSP). Each CDR3 is given with its conserved first and last residue. Fields, in order: clone size, J gene, D gene, V gene, CDR3 protein, CDR3 DNA. A D gene is named only where the DNA matches it firmly. Some rows have no size entry. The others give once, few or many, or a class for an expanded clone.

many | TRBJ1-6 | TRBD1 | TRBV4-1 | CASSPLARQGFNSPLHF | TGCGCCAGCAGTCCTCTAGCGAGACAGGGGTTTAATTCACCCCTCCACTTT
many | TRBJ1-6 | TRBD1 | TRBV10-3 | CAISALDRANSPLHF | TGTGCCATCAGTGCCTTGGACAGGGCTAATTCACCCCTCCACTTT
many | TRBJ1-2 | NA | TRBV6-2/TRBV6-3 | CASSSYRDLDGYTF | TGTGCCAGCAGTTCCTACAGGGATTTGGATGGCTACACCTTC
NA | TRBJ2-7 | NA | TRBV2 | CASRRYTNYEQYF | TGTGCTAGCAGGCGGTACACCAACTACGAGCAGTACTTC
many | TRBJ2-3 | TRBD2 | TRBV7-6 | CASSSRLAGGYTDTQYF | TGTGCCAGCAGCTCCCGACTAGCGGGGGGGTACACAGATACGCAGTATTTT
many | TRBJ2-1 | TRBD2 | TRBV2 | CASSEGGGAGEQFF | TGTGCCAGCAGTGAAGGCGGGGGGGCCGGTGAGCAGTTCTTC
many | TRBJ1-1 | NA | TRBV29-1 | CSVAWGSGNTEAFF | TGCAGCGTTGCATGGGGCTCGGGGAACACTGAAGCTTTCTTT
NA | TRBJ2-5 | TRBD2 | TRBV7-2 | CASSSGTIALGETQYF | TGTGCCAGCAGCTCTGGGACTATCGCCCTCGGGGAGACCCAGTACTTC
many | TRBJ2-2 | TRBD2 | TRBV6-5 | CASSQRRGLAGGSEKVTGELFF | TGTGCCAGCAGTCAACGCCGGGGACTAGCGGGGGGGAGCGAAAAGGTCACCGGGGAGCTGTTTTTT
many | TRBJ1-2 | TRBD1 | TRBV5-1 | CASSWGQGANYGYTF | TGCGCCAGCAGCTGGGGACAGGGGGCTAACTATGGCTACACCTTC
NA | TRBJ2-2 | TRBD2 | TRBV4-3 | CASSQDLLAGGQDGELFF | TGCGCCAGCAGCCAAGATCTTTTGGCGGGGGGGCAGGACGGGGAGCTGTTTTTT
many | TRBJ2-7 | TRBD1 | TRBV20-1 | CSSYDRGREQYF | TGCAGTTCTTACGACAGGGGGCGGGAGCAGTACTTC
many | TRBJ2-1 | TRBD2 | TRBV10-3 | CASRTSGGASYNEQFF | TGTGCCAGCAGGACTAGCGGGGGGGCCTCCTACAATGAGCAGTTCTTC
many | TRBJ2-2 | NA | TRBV6-6 | CASSPPGPYTGELFF | TGTGCCAGCAGCCCTCCGGGACCGTACACCGGGGAGCTGTTTTTT
many | TRBJ1-5 | TRBD1 | TRBV27 | CASSSGQGWGQPQHF | TGTGCCAGCAGTTCAGGACAGGGATGGGGTCAGCCCCAGCATTTT
many | TRBJ2-2 | NA | TRBV7-9 | CASSYRAGELFF | TGTGCCAGCAGCTACAGGGCCGGGGAGCTGTTTTTT
many | TRBJ2-1 | NA | TRBV2 | CASTEQGEQFF | TGTGCCAGCACCGAGCAGGGTGAGCAGTTCTTC
many | TRBJ1-2 | NA | TRBV12-3/TRBV12-4 | CASSSLRADYGYTF | TGTGCCAGCAGTTCACTCCGGGCAGACTATGGCTACACCTTC
NA | TRBJ2-3 | TRBD1 | TRBV20-1 | CSAYRGSTDTQYF | TGCAGTGCCTACAGGGGGAGCACAGATACGCAGTATTTT
many | TRBJ2-3 | TRBD2 | TRBV9 | CASSVAGGPADTQYF | TGTGCCAGCAGCGTAGCGGGGGGGCCGGCAGATACGCAGTATTTT